Shown below are 7 T cell receptor beta chains from a single sample sequenced in a study of tissue T cells after allogeneic stem cell transplantation. Produced via immunoSEQ multiplex PCR; TCRdb's table is partial and in-frame only. The sample has 10,000 or so clones, around two fifths seen once. Time point reported: mouse harvest day 7 after allogeneic transplant. Each mouse received 10^7 T-cell-depleted marrow cells plus 10^6 splenic CD5+ T cells by tail vein. Material: skin. Every receptor here comes from a female BALB/c mouse given C57BL/6 T cells with graft-versus-host disease after an allogeneic hematopoietic cell transplant.

Worth noting for this clone: Gene names and germline match the mouse. The read terminates 1 residue before the CDR3 end, so the remaining end is supplied by the germline J gene. The gene calls are TRBV26 and TRBJ1-1, with 10 positions matching TRBD1. V was pared by 5 bases and J by 4 bases, with 1 base of the junction left unmatched. The length of the CDR3 is 13 residues. The germline V gene encodes CDR1 KGHPV and CDR2 FQNQEV (reference sequence). The CDR3 sequence: CASSRQGATEVFF. The DNA read from the CDR3 is TGTGCCAGCAGTAGACAGGGGGCCACAGAAGTCTTC.

Comment on this clone: Each gene name is a mouse one. With the read ending 1 residue before the CDR3 end, the germline J gene is used to fill in that end. The V and J genes are TRBV3 and TRBJ2-5; D remains unclear. Trimming stripped 5 bases from V and 0 bases from J, with 6 bases between. The V gene's germline CDR1 is SNHLY and CDR2 FYNGKV (reference sequence). The CDR3 length is 13 residues. CDR3 residues: CASSRLNQDTQYF. The DNA read from the CDR3 is TGTGCCAGCAGCCGGCTTAACCAAGACACCCAGTAC. The complete variable domain, with remaining parts taken from reference TRBV3 and TRBJ2-5, reads GPKVLQIPSHQIIDMGQMVTLNCDPVSNHLYFYWYKQILGQQMEFLVNFYNGKVMEKSKLFKDQFSVERPDGSYFTLKIQPTALEDSAVYFCASSRLNQDTQYFGPGTRLLVL.

Remarks on this clone: The gene symbols are mouse symbols. Read sequence stops 1 residue before the CDR3 end, and the germline J gene provides the missing end. V usage is TRBV15 and J usage is TRBJ2-5, with D perhaps being TRBD1 or TRBD2 (6 bases each). The CDR3 covers 15 residues. The V gene lost 1 base and the J gene lost 2 bases, with 10 bases spanning the gap. Looked up from germline, CDR1 is SGHND and CDR2 is FRSKSL. The part of the CDR3 DNA that was read is TGTGCCAGCAGTTTAGGGGGGCGCTTCCAAGACACCCAGTAC. Translated: CASSLGGRFQDTQY. The whole CDR3 protein is CASSLGGRFQDTQYF.

This clone ranks as medium-sized (0.01 to 0.1%). Mouse names are used for the genes. The sequence runs out 1 residue before the end of the CDR3; the remainder is reconstructed from the germline J gene. V gene TRBV26 combines with J gene TRBJ1-2, with 10 bases aligning to TRBD1. CDR3 size: 13 residues. Germline V CDR1 and CDR2: KGHPV, FQNQEV (reference sequence). J lost 4 bases, V lost 8 bases, and 4 bases had no gene match. CDR3 bases read: TGTGCCAGCTCGACAGGGGGCCGCTCCGACTACACC. As protein: CASSTGGRSDYT. The full CDR3 sequence reads CASSTGGRSDYTF.

This clone was counted between two and nine times. The genes and germline here are from mouse. The read ends 1 residue before the CDR3 terminus; that terminus is restored from the germline J gene. The genes are TRBV12-2 and TRBJ2-7, with TRBD2 matching 7 bases. The V gene's germline CDR1 is SGHLS and CDR2 HYDKME. This CDR3 contains 14 residues. Germline trimming cut 0 bases from V and 2 bases from J; bases unmatched to any gene: 3. CDR3 protein: CASSLDGGTYEQYF. The CDR3 bases that were read are TGTGCCAGCTCTCTCGATGGGGGGACCTATGAACAGTAC.

This clone turned up a few times. Gene names are the mouse ones. The read gets to within 1 residue of the CDR3 end, and the germline J gene fills in the rest. The chain has TRBV13-2 and TRBJ1-4, with 8 bases aligning to TRBD1. CDR3 length equals 15 residues. Trimming cost V 1 base and J 6 bases; bases outside gene matches: 5. Germline V gene lookup returns CDR1 NNHNN and CDR2 SYGAGS (reference sequence). Here the CDR3 reads CASGDRDRSHERLFF. Incomplete CDR3 DNA: TGTGCCAGCGGTGATCGGGACAGGAGTCACGAAAGATTATTT.

In its sample, this clone was seen a few times. These gene names are mouse names. The sequenced fragment ends 1 residue before the CDR3 boundary, so the rest is inferred from the germline J gene. The chain uses TRBV13-2 and TRBJ2-5; 10 bases fit TRBD2. Looked up from germline, CDR1 is NNHNN and CDR2 is SYGAGS (reference sequence). This CDR3 has 16 residues. The trim removed 2 bases at V and 5 bases at J, leaving 8 bases unmatched. The DNA read from the CDR3 is TGTGCCAGCGGTGACCCTGGGGGGGCGCGGGGAGACACCCAGTAC. This encodes CASGDPGGARGDTQY. The whole CDR3 reads CASGDPGGARGDTQYF.